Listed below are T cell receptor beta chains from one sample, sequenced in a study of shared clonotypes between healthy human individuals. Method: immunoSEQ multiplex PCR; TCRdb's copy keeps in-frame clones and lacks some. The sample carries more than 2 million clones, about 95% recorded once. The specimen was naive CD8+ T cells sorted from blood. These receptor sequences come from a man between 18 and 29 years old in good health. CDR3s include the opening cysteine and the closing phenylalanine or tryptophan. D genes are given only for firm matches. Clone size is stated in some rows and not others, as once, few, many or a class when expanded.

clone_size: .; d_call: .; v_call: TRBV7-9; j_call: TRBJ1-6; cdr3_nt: TGTGCCAGCAGCTTACCCAATCGGGGTTCACCCCTCCACTTT; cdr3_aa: CASSLPNRGSPLHF
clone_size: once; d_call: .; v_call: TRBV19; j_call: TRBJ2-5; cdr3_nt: TGTGCCAGTAGTATTGGGCAGCAAGAGACCCAGTACTTC; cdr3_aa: CASSIGQQETQYF
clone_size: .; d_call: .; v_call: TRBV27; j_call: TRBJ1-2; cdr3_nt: TGTGCCAGCAGTTGGGACCCAGCCGATAACTATGGCTACACCTTC; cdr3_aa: CASSWDPADNYGYTF
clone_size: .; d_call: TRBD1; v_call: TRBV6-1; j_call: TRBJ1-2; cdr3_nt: TGTGCCAGCAGGCCGGGACAGGGCTATGGCTACACCTTC; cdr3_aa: CASRPGQGYGYTF
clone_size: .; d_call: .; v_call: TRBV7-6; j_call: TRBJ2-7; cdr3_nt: TGTGCCAGCAGCTTAGGGGCTTCAACCTACGAGCAGTACTTC; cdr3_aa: CASSLGASTYEQYF
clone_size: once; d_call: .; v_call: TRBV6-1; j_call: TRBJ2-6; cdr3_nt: TGTGCCAGCAGTGGGGACCAATTCTCTGGGGCCAACGTCCTGACTTTC; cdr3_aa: CASSGDQFSGANVLTF
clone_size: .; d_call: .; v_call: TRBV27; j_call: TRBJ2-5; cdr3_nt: TGTGCCAGCAGTTTGGGTGGGTCGGCAGCCTTGTACTTC; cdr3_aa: CASSLGGSAALYF
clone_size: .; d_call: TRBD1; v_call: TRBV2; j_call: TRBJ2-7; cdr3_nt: TGTGCCAGCAGAGAGGAGACAGGGACGGACGAGCAGTACTTC; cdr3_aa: CASREETGTDEQYF
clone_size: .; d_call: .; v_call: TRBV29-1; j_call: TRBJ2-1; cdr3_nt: TGCAGCCTCAGTGGGGGGGCCTTCTACAATGAGCAGTTCTTC; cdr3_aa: CSLSGGAFYNEQFF
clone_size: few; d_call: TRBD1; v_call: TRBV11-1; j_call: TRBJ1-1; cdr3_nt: TGTGCCAGCAGCGGATACAGGGGAGCTTTCTTT; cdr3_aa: CASSGYRGAFF
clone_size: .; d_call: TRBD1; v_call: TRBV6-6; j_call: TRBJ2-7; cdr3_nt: TGTGCCAGCAGTGGGGACAGGCCTGTGCAGTACTTC; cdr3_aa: CASSGDRPVQYF
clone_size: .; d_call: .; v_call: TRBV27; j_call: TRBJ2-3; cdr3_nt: TGTGCCAGCAGTGACAGGAGTTTCACAGATACGCAGTATTTT; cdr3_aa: CASSDRSFTDTQYF
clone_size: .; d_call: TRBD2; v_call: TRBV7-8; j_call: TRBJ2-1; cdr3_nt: TGTGCCAGCAGCTTAGTACTAGCGGGGGACTACCAATACAATGAGCAGTTCTTC; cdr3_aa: CASSLVLAGDYQYNEQFF
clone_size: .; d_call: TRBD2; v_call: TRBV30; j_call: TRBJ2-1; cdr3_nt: TGTGCCTGGAGTTTAGGGACTAGCGGCTACAATGAGCAGTTCTTC; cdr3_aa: CAWSLGTSGYNEQFF
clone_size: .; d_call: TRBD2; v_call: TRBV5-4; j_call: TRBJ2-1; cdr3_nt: TGTGCCAGCACAGTAAGCGGGGGGGTCTACAATGAGCAGTTCTTC; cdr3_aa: CASTVSGGVYNEQFF
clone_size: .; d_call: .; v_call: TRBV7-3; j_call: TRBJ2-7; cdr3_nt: TGTGCCAGCAGCCCTAGGGGGGGATACGAGCAGTACTTC; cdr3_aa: CASSPRGGYEQYF
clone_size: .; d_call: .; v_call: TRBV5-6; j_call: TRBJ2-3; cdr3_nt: TGTGCCAGCAGCTTGGGGATCCTTCCCGTCTCCGATACGCAGTATTTT; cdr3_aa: CASSLGILPVSDTQYF
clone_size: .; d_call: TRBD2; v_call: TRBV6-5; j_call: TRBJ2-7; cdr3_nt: TGTGCCAGCAGGAACTCCGGGACTAGCGCGTACGAGCAGTACTTC; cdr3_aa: CASRNSGTSAYEQYF
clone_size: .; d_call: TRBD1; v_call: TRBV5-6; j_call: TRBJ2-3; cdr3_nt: TGTGCCAGCAGCTTTAGAGGGACAGTTCTCTGGGGCCCAGATACGCAGTATTTT; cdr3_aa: CASSFRGTVLWGPDTQYF
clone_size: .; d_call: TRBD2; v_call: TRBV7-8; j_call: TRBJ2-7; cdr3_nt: TGTGCCAGCAGCACCAATGCCGGGACTAGCGGCCATTACGAGCAGTACTTC; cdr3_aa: CASSTNAGTSGHYEQYF
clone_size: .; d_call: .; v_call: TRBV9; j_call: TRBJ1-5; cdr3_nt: TGTGCCAGCAGCGCGGGACGGGCCAGAGGTCAGCCCCAGCATTTT; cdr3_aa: CASSAGRARGQPQHF
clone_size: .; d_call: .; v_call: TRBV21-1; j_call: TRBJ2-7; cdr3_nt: TGTGCCAGCTTCGCACACGAGCAGTACTTC; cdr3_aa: CASFAHEQYF
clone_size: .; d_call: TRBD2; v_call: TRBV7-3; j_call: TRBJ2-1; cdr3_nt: TGTGCCAGCAGCCTCAGCGGGGGGTTATTCAATGAGCAGTTCTTC; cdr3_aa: CASSLSGGLFNEQFF
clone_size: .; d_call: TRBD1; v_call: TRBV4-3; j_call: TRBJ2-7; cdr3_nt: TGCGCCAGCAGCCAAGGGACAGGGGGCAACGAGCAGTACTTC; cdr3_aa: CASSQGTGGNEQYF
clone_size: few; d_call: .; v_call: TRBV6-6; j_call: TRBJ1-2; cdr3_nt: TGTGCCAGCAGTTACTCAGAGGGGAACTATGGCTACACCTTC; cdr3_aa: CASSYSEGNYGYTF
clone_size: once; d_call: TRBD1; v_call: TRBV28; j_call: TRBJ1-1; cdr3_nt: TGTGCCAGCAGTTTGGACACTACGGGACAGACCTCGAACACTGAAGCTTTCTTT; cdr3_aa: CASSLDTTGQTSNTEAFF
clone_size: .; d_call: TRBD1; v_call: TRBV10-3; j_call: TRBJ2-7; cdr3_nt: TGTGCCATCAGAGATCTGGACAGGGGAGGGGACGAGCAGTACTTC; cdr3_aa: CAIRDLDRGGDEQYF
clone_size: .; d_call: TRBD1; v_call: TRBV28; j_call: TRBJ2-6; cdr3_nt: TGTGCCAGCAGTAGCCCGGGACAGGGGGCGGCCGGGGCCAACGTCCTGACTTTC; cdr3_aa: CASSSPGQGAAGANVLTF
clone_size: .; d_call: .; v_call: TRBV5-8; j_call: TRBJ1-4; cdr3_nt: TGTGCCAGCAGCTCGGGAGTTTTAAATGAAAAACTGTTTTTT; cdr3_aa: CASSSGVLNEKLFF
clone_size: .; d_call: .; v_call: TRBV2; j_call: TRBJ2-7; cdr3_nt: TGTGCCAGCAGTCAGATCGATTGGGGGGCATACGAGCAGTACTTC; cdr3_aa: CASSQIDWGAYEQYF
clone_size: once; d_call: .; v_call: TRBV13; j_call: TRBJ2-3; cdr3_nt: TGTGCCAGCAGCTTAGGGGGGACACCATCAGATACGCAGTATTTT; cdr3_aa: CASSLGGTPSDTQYF
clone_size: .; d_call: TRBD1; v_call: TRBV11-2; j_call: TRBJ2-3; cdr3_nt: TGTGCCAGCAGCCCGGGACAGACCCAAGGGGATACGCAGTATTTT; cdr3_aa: CASSPGQTQGDTQYF
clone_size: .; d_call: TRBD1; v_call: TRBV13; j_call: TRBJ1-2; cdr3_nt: TGTGCCAGCAGTTACAGAGAAGACAGGGGGCACTATGGCTACACCTTC; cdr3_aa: CASSYREDRGHYGYTF
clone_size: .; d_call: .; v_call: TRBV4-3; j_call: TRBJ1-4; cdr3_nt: TGCGCCAGCAGCCAAGATAATGGGGTCGGTGAAAAACTGTTTTTT; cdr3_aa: CASSQDNGVGEKLFF
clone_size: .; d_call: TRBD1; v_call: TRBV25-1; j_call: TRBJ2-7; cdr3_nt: TGTGCCAGCAGTGAAGAGACAGGGATGGGCGAGCAGTACTTC; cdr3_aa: CASSEETGMGEQYF
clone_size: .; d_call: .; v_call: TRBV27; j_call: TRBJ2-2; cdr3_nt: TGTGCCAGCAGTTGGAGCGAGGAGGGGGTCGGGGAGCTGTTTTTT; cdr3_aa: CASSWSEEGVGELFF
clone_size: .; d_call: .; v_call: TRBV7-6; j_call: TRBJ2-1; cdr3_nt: TGTGCCAGCAGCTTGGCAGGGCCCTACAATGAGCAGTTCTTC; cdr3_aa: CASSLAGPYNEQFF
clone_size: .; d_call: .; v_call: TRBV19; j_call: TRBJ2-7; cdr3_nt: TGTGCCAGTATGGCCTGGGGAGAATCGTACGAGCAGTACTTC; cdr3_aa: CASMAWGESYEQYF
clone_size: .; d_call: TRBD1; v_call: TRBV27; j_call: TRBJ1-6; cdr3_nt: TGTGCCAGCAGCCCGGACAGGACTTGGGGTTCACCCCTCCACTTT; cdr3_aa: CASSPDRTWGSPLHF
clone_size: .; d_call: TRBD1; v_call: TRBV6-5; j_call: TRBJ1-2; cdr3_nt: TGTGCCAGCAGGCCAGGGGGAGGAAACTATGGCTACACCTTC; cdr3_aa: CASRPGGGNYGYTF
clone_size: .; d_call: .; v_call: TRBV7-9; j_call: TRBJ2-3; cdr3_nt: TGTGCCAGCAGCCTCTCAGGGACCAAAGATACGCAGTATTTT; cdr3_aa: CASSLSGTKDTQYF
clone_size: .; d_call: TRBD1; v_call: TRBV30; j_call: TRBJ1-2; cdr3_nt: TGTGCCTGGGCGAATATGGGGACAGACTATGGCTACACCTTC; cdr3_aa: CAWANMGTDYGYTF
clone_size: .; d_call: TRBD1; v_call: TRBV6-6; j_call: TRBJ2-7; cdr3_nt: TGTGCCAGCAGAACCCCGGGACAGGGGCAATACGAGCAGTACTTC; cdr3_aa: CASRTPGQGQYEQYF
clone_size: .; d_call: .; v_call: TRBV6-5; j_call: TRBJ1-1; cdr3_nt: TGTGCCAGCAGTCTCTCACAGATGAACACTGAAGCTTTCTTT; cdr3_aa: CASSLSQMNTEAFF
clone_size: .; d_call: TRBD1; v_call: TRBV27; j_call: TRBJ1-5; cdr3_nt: TGTGCCAGCCGCACAGGGGGAAGTGAGGAGCCCCAGCATTTT; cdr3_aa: CASRTGGSEEPQHF
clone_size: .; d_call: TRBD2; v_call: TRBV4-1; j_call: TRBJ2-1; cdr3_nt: TGCGCCAGCAGCCCGCGACTAGCGGGACCTTACAATGAGCAGTTCTTC; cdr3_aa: CASSPRLAGPYNEQFF
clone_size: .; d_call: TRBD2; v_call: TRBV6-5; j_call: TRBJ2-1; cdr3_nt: TGTGCCAGCAGTTACGTTAGCGGGCCCTACAATGAGCAGTTCTTC; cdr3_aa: CASSYVSGPYNEQFF
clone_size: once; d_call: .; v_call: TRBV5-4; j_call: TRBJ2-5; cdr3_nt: TGTGCCAGCAGCCTGTTCCGAGGCGAAGAGACCCAGTACTTC; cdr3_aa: CASSLFRGEETQYF
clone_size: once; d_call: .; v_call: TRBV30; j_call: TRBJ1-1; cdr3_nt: TGTGCCTGGAGTGTCGGGGGGACTGAAGCTTTCTTT; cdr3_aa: CAWSVGGTEAFF
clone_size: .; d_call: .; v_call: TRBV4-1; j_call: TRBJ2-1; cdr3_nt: TGCGCCAGCAGCCAAGATACAGGTAGCGGCCTCTACAATGAGCAGTTCTTC; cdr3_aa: CASSQDTGSGLYNEQFF
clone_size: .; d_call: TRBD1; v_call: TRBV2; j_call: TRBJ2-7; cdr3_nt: TGTGCCAGCAGTGAAATGACAGGGTACGAGCAGTACTTC; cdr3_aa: CASSEMTGYEQYF
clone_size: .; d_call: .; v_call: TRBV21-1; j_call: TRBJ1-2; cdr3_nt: TGTGCCAGCAGCAAAGAGAAGGCTGAGGGGGGCTACACCTTC; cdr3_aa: CASSKEKAEGGYTF
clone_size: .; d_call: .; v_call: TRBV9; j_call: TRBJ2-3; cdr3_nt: TGTGCCAGCAGCGTGGGACACCCCACAGATACGCAGTATTTT; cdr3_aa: CASSVGHPTDTQYF
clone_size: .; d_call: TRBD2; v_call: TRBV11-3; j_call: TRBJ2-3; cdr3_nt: TGTGCCAGCAGCACTTCTAGCGGGGGTTACGATACGCAGTATTTT; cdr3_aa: CASSTSSGGYDTQYF
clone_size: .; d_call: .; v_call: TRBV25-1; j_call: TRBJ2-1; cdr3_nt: TGTGCCAGCAGTCAGGGACTTTCCTCCTACAATGAGCAGTTCTTC; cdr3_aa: CASSQGLSSYNEQFF